A selection of T cell receptor beta chains follows, all from one sample in a study of shared T cell receptors in the human thymus. Using immunoSEQ multiplex PCR, the repertoire was profiled, and TCRdb retains in-frame clones only, with some absent. The table has roughly 710,000 clones, around 85% seen once; the top ten hold over 0.008%. The sample was also reused in another study, on human thymus T cells.

Sequencing was done on a sample of thymocytes. These receptor sequences come from a girl less than two years old with a congenital heart defect. Each CDR3 is given with its conserved first and last residue. Each record gives: V gene, J gene, D gene, clone size, CDR3 protein, CDR3 DNA. D genes are given only for firm matches. Clone size is stated in some rows and not others, as once, few, many or a class when expanded.

TRBV9,TRBJ1-1,NA,NA,CASGPPDNTEAFF,TGTGCCAGCGGGCCGCCGGATAACACTGAAGCTTTCTTT
TRBV19,TRBJ1-5,NA,once,CASRTLGGSNQPQHF,TGTGCCAGTAGGACCCTAGGGGGTAGCAATCAGCCCCAGCATTTT
TRBV7-8,TRBJ1-1,TRBD1,NA,CASSLGEGATTNTEAFF,TGTGCCAGCAGCTTAGGTGAGGGGGCGACAACTAACACTGAAGCTTTCTTT
TRBV7-2,TRBJ2-3,TRBD1,NA,CASSTRTGSTDTQYF,TGTGCCAGCAGCACAAGGACAGGGAGCACAGATACGCAGTATTTT
TRBV9,TRBJ1-4,NA,NA,CASSAGTLKSGEKLFF,TGTGCCAGCAGCGCGGGGACACTTAAGTCGGGTGAAAAACTGTTTTTT
TRBV6-6,TRBJ1-3,TRBD1,NA,CASIPGGYAGNTIYF,TGTGCCAGCATTCCAGGGGGCTACGCTGGAAACACCATATATTTT
TRBV9,TRBJ1-4,NA,NA,CASSSLPSRNEKLFF,TGTGCCAGCAGCTCCCTCCCAAGCCGTAATGAAAAACTGTTTTTT
TRBV6-1,TRBJ2-6,NA,once,CASSDGPDILVGSGANVLTF,TGTGCCAGCAGTGATGGCCCGGACATTCTTGTAGGCTCTGGGGCCAACGTCCTGACTTTC
TRBV5-6,TRBJ1-2,TRBD1,NA,CASSLGQGAGGYTF,TGTGCCAGCAGCTTGGGACAGGGGGCCGGTGGCTACACCTTC
TRBV4-1,TRBJ1-2,TRBD1,NA,CASSQATGSGVHYGYTF,TGCGCCAGCAGCCAAGCGACAGGGAGTGGGGTTCACTATGGCTACACCTTC
TRBV2,TRBJ2-5,NA,once,CASSAPGYRKETQYF,TGTGCCAGCAGTGCCCCGGGATACAGAAAAGAGACCCAGTACTTC
TRBV9,TRBJ1-2,NA,NA,CASSPGSSGYTF,TGTGCCAGCAGCCCAGGATCAAGCGGCTACACCTTC
TRBV30,TRBJ1-2,NA,NA,CAWSVGLPRKANYGYTF,TGTGCCTGGAGTGTGGGCCTGCCCCGCAAAGCTAACTATGGCTACACCTTC
TRBV27,TRBJ1-5,NA,NA,CASTGGGNQPQHF,TGTGCCAGCACGGGGGGGGGTAATCAGCCCCAGCATTTT
TRBV4-3,TRBJ2-4,NA,NA,CASSQDASAPSKNIQYF,TGCGCCAGCAGCCAAGATGCTAGCGCCCCCTCTAAAAACATTCAGTACTTC
TRBV6-6,TRBJ2-1,TRBD2,NA,CASDTSGAYNEQFF,TGTGCCAGCGACACTAGCGGGGCCTACAATGAGCAGTTCTTC
TRBV19,TRBJ1-2,NA,NA,CASGAGFSAHYGYTF,TGTGCCAGTGGGGCCGGATTCTCGGCCCACTATGGCTACACCTTC
TRBV5-6,TRBJ1-1,NA,NA,CASRERKGGVATEAFF,TGTGCCAGCCGCGAGAGGAAGGGGGGGGTGGCCACTGAAGCTTTCTTT
TRBV4-2,TRBJ1-1,NA,NA,CASSQWTFMNTEAFF,TGTGCCAGCAGCCAATGGACTTTCATGAACACTGAAGCTTTCTTT
TRBV4-1,TRBJ1-5,NA,NA,CASSQVPAADYIDQPQHF,TGCGCCAGCAGCCAAGTCCCGGCCGCAGACTACATAGATCAGCCCCAGCATTTT
TRBV4-1,TRBJ2-3,NA,NA,CASSQDRYPNTDTQYF,TGCGCCAGCAGCCAAGATCGCTACCCCAACACAGATACGCAGTATTTT
TRBV7-2,TRBJ2-2,TRBD2,NA,CASSSSGGATGELFF,TGTGCCAGCAGCTCTAGCGGGGGGGCCACCGGGGAGCTGTTTTTT
TRBV27,TRBJ1-2,NA,NA,CASSFRGQTYGYTF,TGTGCCAGCAGTTTCCGAGGACAGACCTATGGCTACACCTTC
TRBV28,TRBJ2-5,NA,NA,CASSLEAREETQYF,TGTGCCAGCAGTTTAGAAGCCAGGGAAGAGACCCAGTACTTC
TRBV30,TRBJ1-1,NA,NA,CAWSTQSSTEAFF,TGTGCCTGGAGTACACAGAGTTCCACTGAAGCTTTCTTT
TRBV12-5,TRBJ2-1,NA,NA,CASGFRRLAASYNEQFF,TGTGCTAGTGGTTTTCGACGGCTGGCGGCCTCCTACAATGAGCAGTTCTTC